This TCR beta chain was sequenced for a study of blood T cells in healthy people across ages. This clonotype was seen more than once but under ten times. Alongside a J-beta primer mix, a sample-barcoded 5' primer served in a second PCR lasting 7 to 11 cycles. TCRdb reanalysed the 5' RACE reads using MiXCR and keeps one entry per CDR3 protein. The top ten hold 15% to 20% of the sample, which has about 780,000 distinct CDR3 sequences, about 45% seen once. The V end lost 0 bases, the J end lost 8 bases, and 12 bases lay between the germline ends. This CDR3 spans 14 amino acids. The germline gives CDR1 SGHRS, CDR2 YFSETQ.

J is TRBJ2-1 and V is TRBV5-1; D remains unclear. Sequencing used blood. This TCR was sampled from a man at least 80 years old in good health. The CDR3 sequence is CASSLAPINDEQFF. CDR3 nucleotide sequence: TGCGCCAGCAGCTTGGCCCCCATTAATGATGAGCAGTTCTTC.